Listed here are 15 T cell receptor beta chains from one sample, sequenced in a study of CD8 T cells in ankylosing spondylitis. Using its own MiXCR run on the 5' RACE reads, TCRdb lists one record per CDR3 protein. The sample shows around 180,000 distinct CDR3 sequences, 10% to 15% of them seen only once. Sequenced sample: blood, either unsorted or a sorted T cell fraction (not recorded which). Receptors were obtained from a female donor with ankylosing spondylitis or in good health (not recorded which).

The V call is TRBV30, the J call TRBJ2-1; 11 bases map to TRBD2. The CDR3 spans 13 residues. V lost 4 bases to trimming and J lost 7 bases; unmatched junction nucleotides: 3. Germline CDR1 reads GTSNPN; CDR2 reads SVGIG (reference sequence). CDR3 sequence: CAWKVAGGNEQFF. The DNA of the CDR3 is TGTGCCTGGAAGGTAGCGGGAGGGAATGAGCAGTTCTTC.

This clonotype was observed a few times. The chain links TRBV7-2 to TRBJ2-1, with D uncertain. This CDR3 has 16 amino acids. CDR1 SGHTA and CDR2 FQGNSA come from the germline V gene. Trimming left V 2 bases short and J 5 bases short, with 16 bases between. In DNA, the CDR3 is TGTGCCAGCAGCTTAAGGGCGGTCATCGCGGACAATGAGCAGTTCTTC. Residues: CASSLRAVIADNEQFF.

This clonotype was seen only a few times. The chain recombines TRBV20-1 with TRBJ2-2, with D unresolved. Germline V CDR1 and CDR2: DFQATT, SNEGSKA (reference sequence). V lost 3 bases, J lost 4 bases, and 12 bases lay in between. CDR3 size: 14 residues. The CDR3 sequence is CSARKGSVTGELFF. CDR3 DNA: TGCAGTGCTAGGAAGGGATCGGTCACCGGGGAGCTGTTTTTT.

This clonotype appeared many times. The chain couples TRBV7-2 to TRBJ2-7; 10 bases map to TRBD1. V gave up 5 bases and J gave up 3 bases; unmatched junction bases: 4. Germline V gives CDR1 SGHTA, CDR2 FQGNSA. The CDR3 consists of 14 residues. CDR3 region: CASSPGTGVYEQYF. The DNA of the CDR3 is TGTGCCAGCAGCCCCGGGACAGGGGTCTACGAGCAGTACTTC.

In this sample, this clonotype turned up many times. This sequence joins TRBV12-3 or TRBV12-4 and TRBJ1-1, with TRBD1 as a possible D gene (6 bases). CDR3 length: 15 amino acids. Trimming stripped 7 bases from V and 1 base from J, with 16 bases between. In DNA, the CDR3 is TGTGCCAGCAATCCCTCGAAGACAGGGAACACTGAAGCTTTCTTT. It yields the protein CASNPSKTGNTEAFF.

The chain has TRBV7-9 and TRBJ1-6; D not certain. The CDR3 is 13 residues long. Germline V gene lookup returns CDR1 SEHNR and CDR2 FQNEAQ (reference sequence). The V and J ends lost 1 base and 6 bases respectively, with 4 bases between them. Here the CDR3 DNA reads TGTGCCAGCAGCTTAGATGCTAATTCACCCCTCCACTTT. Translated: CASSLDANSPLHF.

The chain has TRBV7-2 and TRBJ2-1; 9 nucleotides match TRBD2. V was clipped by 6 bases and J by 4 bases; unmatched bases: 7. CDR1 and CDR2 from the germline V gene are SGHTA and FQGNSA. The CDR3 runs to 15 residues. DNA for the CDR3: TGTGCCAGCAGTTTGCTAGCGGGAAGATACAATGAGCAGTTCTTC. Translated, it gives CASSLLAGRYNEQFF.

This clonotype occurred a few times. The chain uses TRBV4-3 and TRBJ2-7, with D tentatively TRBD2 (7 bases). Germline V gene sequence: CDR1 LGHNA, CDR2 YSLEER. Deletions cut 0 bases from V and 6 bases from J, with 12 bases between. The CDR3 contains 14 residues. CDR3 amino acids: CASSQEQGRGEQYF. CDR3 sequence (DNA): TGCGCCAGCAGCCAAGAGCAGGGGAGGGGCGAGCAGTACTTC.

Worth noting for this clonotype: This clone may be a read error of a much larger clone one base away. This rearrangement joins TRBV5-1 to TRBJ2-2; 7 bases are a match to TRBD2. CDR3 length equals 15 residues. Germline V lookup: CDR1 SGHRS, CDR2 YFSETQ. The CDR3 protein is CASSLASGNTGELLF. In DNA, the CDR3 is TGCGCCAGCAGCTTGGCCAGCGGGAACACCGGGGAGCTGCTTTTT.

In regard to this clonotype: One end of the junction does not line up with germline, which may come from a read error. This sequence joins TRBV30 and TRBJ1-2; D not certain. Germline V gene sequence: CDR1 GTSNPN, CDR2 SVGIG (reference sequence). This CDR3 comprises 12 residues. CDR3 DNA sequence: TGTGCCCGGAGTTATACAGCGGGAGGCTACACCTTC. This translates into CARSYTAGGYTF. Together with reference TRBV30 and TRBJ1-2, the CDR3 gives the full variable domain: SQTIHQWPATLVQPVGSPLSLECTVEGTSNPNLYWYRQAAGRGLQLLFYSVGIGQISSEVPQNLSASRPQDRQFILSSKKLLLSDSGFYLCARSYTAGGYTFGSGTRLTVV.

CDR3 nucleotides: TGTGCCAGTCAAGGAGAACTAGCGACTAATGAGCAGTTCTTC. It codes for CASQGELATNEQFF. The J gene is TRBJ2-1, the V gene TRBV6-2 or TRBV6-3, with 7 nucleotides matching TRBD2. Germline V gene lookup returns CDR1 MNHEY and CDR2 SVGEGT. V dropped 9 bases and J dropped 7; count of bases not matched to a gene: 12. The CDR3 is 14 residues long.

This clonotype was observed many times. The CDR3 here is CASSQEPYTEAFF. The DNA of the CDR3 is TGTGCCAGCAGCCAAGAGCCATACACTGAAGCTTTCTTT. V gene TRBV3-1 combines with J gene TRBJ1-1; D call uncertain. CDR3 length: 13 residues. Germline CDR1 reads LGHDT; CDR2 reads YNNKEL (reference sequence). V dropped 0 bases and J dropped 3 bases, with 5 bases sitting between them.

This clonotype has at least ten counts. The chain uses TRBV20-1 and TRBJ1-2; 10 nucleotides align to TRBD1. The V gene end was trimmed by 2 bases and the J gene end by 3 bases; junction bases not matched to a gene: 3. The CDR3 consists of 14 residues. CDR1 DFQATT and CDR2 SNEGSKA come from the germline V gene (reference sequence). The CDR3 coding sequence is TGCAGTGCTAGACGACAGGGGGCAGACTATGGCTACACCTTC. This gives the protein CSARRQGADYGYTF.

In this sample, this clonotype turned up many times. This chain connects TRBV12-3 or TRBV12-4 to TRBJ2-2; D gene unclear. Trimming removed 8 bases at V and 7 bases at J, with 11 bases between. This CDR3 spans 12 amino acids. The CDR3 bases are TGTGCCAGCGTTACGCTTGGCGGGGAGCTGTTTTTT. Amino acid sequence: CASVTLGGELFF.

The sample holds a few counts of this clonotype. The rearrangement links TRBV7-2 to TRBJ2-1; D gene unclear. Germline V gene lookup returns CDR1 SGHTA and CDR2 FQGNSA. The CDR3 is made up of 12 amino acids. Trimming took 4 bases from V and 2 from J, leaving 3 bases between them. CDR3 sequence reads: CASSSPYNEQFF. For the CDR3, the DNA is TGTGCCAGCAGCTCCCCCTACAATGAGCAGTTCTTC.